A single sample gave rise to the 18 T cell receptor beta chains below, sequenced in a study of T cell changes during pregnancy in multiple sclerosis. TCRdb's copy holds only in-frame clones and misses some; the assay was immunoSEQ multiplex PCR. The repertoire holds 79,000 or so clones, with more than 85% as singletons. The sequenced sample was peripheral blood, obtained in the first trimester of pregnancy. Every receptor here comes from a female donor in good health, enrolled as a control in a pregnancy study.

As concerns this clone: The junction and the germline gene differ at one end; a read error may be behind it. Different DNA sequences within this sample yield the same CDR3. The chain recombines TRBV5-6 with TRBJ2-3; TRBD2 might be the D (5 bases). This CDR3 comprises 15 residues. The V gene's germline CDR1 is SGHDT and CDR2 YYEEEE. The CDR3 DNA reads as TGTGCCAGCAGCTATCTAGCAAGGCCCACAGATACGCAATATTTT. This gives the protein CASSYLARPTDTQYF.

The chain joins TRBV7-3 to TRBJ1-5; D remains unclear. Germline CDR1 and CDR2: SGHTA and FQGTGA. V was clipped by 5 bases and J by 7 bases, with 12 bases between them. There are 13 residues in the CDR3. The CDR3 is CASSKTTGQPQHF. CDR3 nucleotides: TGTGCCAGCAGCAAAACAACCGGGCAGCCCCAGCATTTT.

J is TRBJ2-7 and V is TRBV28, with TRBD1 matching 8 bases. Trimming cost V 7 bases and J 4 bases; bases outside gene matches: 9. Per germline, CDR1 MDHEN and CDR2 SYDVKM. The length of the CDR3 is 14 residues. DNA of the CDR3: TGTGCCAGCAACCCGACAGGGGCGTTTTACGAGCAGTACTTC. This gives the protein CASNPTGAFYEQYF.

The chain has TRBV6-5 and TRBJ1-1, with TRBD1 matching over 8 bases. The CDR3 loop spans 16 amino acids. The V gene end was trimmed by 4 bases and the J gene end by 1 base; junction bases not matched to a gene: 8. CDR1 MNHEY and CDR2 SVGAGI come from the germline V gene. CDR3 DNA sequence: TGTGCCAGCAGTTCCCGCGCCGGGACAGGGAACACTGAAGCTTTCTTT. Amino acid sequence: CASSSRAGTGNTEAFF.

This clone was seen ten or more times. The CDR3 DNA is TGTGCCAGCAGCTCTGGGGGCAGCAATCAGCCCCAGCATTTT. It translates to CASSSGGSNQPQHF. The rearrangement uses TRBV7-8 and TRBJ1-5; maybe TRBD1 (6 bases). The CDR3 has 14 residues. Germline CDR1 SGHVS, CDR2 FQNEAQ. The germline V and J ends were trimmed by 4 bases and 1 base, with 8 bases remaining between them.

This chain connects TRBV28 to TRBJ1-5; unclear D gene. The CDR3 is 12 amino acids. With 5 bases removed from V and 4 bases from J, the gap between germline ends came to 6 bases. CDR1 is MDHEN and CDR2 is SYDVKM in the germline V gene. CDR3 DNA: TGTGCCAGCAGTGTAGATAATCAGCCCCAGCATTTT. It codes for CASSVDNQPQHF.

The chain employs TRBV27 and TRBJ2-1; 7 nucleotides line up with TRBD1. Germline V gene data show CDR1 as MNHEY and CDR2 as SMNVEV (reference sequence). The CDR3 is 15 amino acids. Trimming cost V 8 bases and J 4 bases; bases outside gene matches: 11. CDR3 residues: CASVRRQGPYNEQFF. The CDR3 nucleotides are TGTGCCAGCGTCCGGCGACAGGGTCCATACAATGAGCAGTTCTTC.

The chain joins TRBV2 to TRBJ2-4, with 12 bases identical to TRBD2. Germline V CDR1 and CDR2: SNHLY, FYNNEI. The CDR3 is 16 amino acids. J gave up 8 bases and V 5 bases, and 10 bases lay outside the gene matches. DNA of the CDR3: TGTGCCAGCAGTCCTGGACTAGCGGGGCTGGAGGACATTCAGTACTTC. This sequence encodes CASSPGLAGLEDIQYF.

The rearrangement uses TRBV27 and TRBJ2-7, with 7 positions matching TRBD1. Germline CDR1 MNHEY, CDR2 SMNVEV (reference sequence). There are 15 residues in the CDR3. V shed 5 bases and J 2 bases; nucleotides not matched to a gene: 9. DNA of the CDR3: TGTGCCAGCAGTCCCGGGACAGAAAGACCCTACGAGCAGTACTTC. Amino acids: CASSPGTERPYEQYF.

The gene calls are TRBV4-3 and TRBJ1-4; no reliable D call. The CDR3 covers 16 residues. CDR1 is LGHNA and CDR2 is YSLEER in the germline V gene. V lost 4 bases and J lost 5, with 17 bases in between. CDR3 sequence reads: CASSPQRGPRNEKLFF. Written as DNA, the CDR3 is TGCGCCAGCAGCCCCCAAAGAGGGCCTCGCAATGAAAAACTGTTTTTT.

The rearrangement joins TRBV19 to TRBJ1-6; D is perhaps TRBD1 (6 bases). The CDR3 has 14 amino acids. CDR1 LNHDA and CDR2 SQIVND come from the germline V gene (reference sequence). The V end was cut by 4 bases, the J end by 15 bases, with 19 bases between. In DNA, the CDR3 is TGTGCCAGTAGTACCGTCGTTTGGGGGCAACTCCTCCACTTT. This encodes CASSTVVWGQLLHF.

The chain employs TRBV4-3 and TRBJ2-5; TRBD2 might be the D (5 bases). Deletions cut 2 bases from V and 3 bases from J, with 13 bases between. Germline V CDR1 and CDR2: LGHNA, YSLEER. This CDR3 contains 15 residues. The CDR3 region is CASSQILERKETQYF. The DNA for the CDR3 is TGCGCCAGCAGCCAAATACTTGAGCGGAAAGAGACCCAGTACTTC.

The chain has TRBV14 and TRBJ2-7, with 14 bases identical to TRBD2. This CDR3 is built from 16 residues. Per the germline V gene, CDR1 is SGHDN and CDR2 is FVKESK. With V trimmed by 4 bases and J by 3 bases, 5 bases remained unmatched. This CDR3 reads CASSRGLAGARYEQYF. The CDR3 DNA reads as TGTGCCAGCAGCCGGGGACTAGCGGGGGCCCGCTACGAGCAGTACTTC.

Written as DNA, the CDR3 is TGTGCCAGCAGCCAAGGGGACAGGGACACCGGGGAGCTGTTTTTT. The encoded protein is CASSQGDRDTGELFF. The chain is built from TRBV13 and TRBJ2-2; 9 bases line up with TRBD1. Germline loops: CDR1 PRHDT, CDR2 FYEKMQ (reference sequence). V trimming: 5 bases; J trimming: 3 bases; junction bases outside the gene matches: 4. This CDR3 has 15 amino acids.

This sequence joins TRBV28 and TRBJ1-2, with 9 bases identical to TRBD1. This CDR3 contains 13 residues. The germline V gene encodes CDR1 MDHEN and CDR2 SYDVKM. The V and J ends lost 6 bases and 10 bases, in that order; junction bases with no gene match: 9. CDR3 in DNA: TGTGCCAGCAGCTCAACAGGGGGCGATTACTACACCTTC. It encodes CASSSTGGDYYTF.

This chain links TRBV28 with TRBJ2-3; 9 nucleotides match TRBD2. The CDR3 totals 16 residues. With V trimmed by 6 bases and J by 6 bases, 13 bases remained unmatched. Per the germline V gene, CDR1 is MDHEN and CDR2 is SYDVKM. Here the CDR3 DNA reads TGTGCCAGCAGCCCCTGGGTAGCGGGGGCCCTGGATACGCAGTATTTT. Protein: CASSPWVAGALDTQYF.

In this sample, this clone turned up once. The genes are TRBV27 and TRBJ1-4; D ambiguous. V shed 9 bases and J shed 10 bases, with 24 bases lying between them. CDR3 length: 15 amino acids. Per the germline V gene, CDR1 is MNHEY and CDR2 is SMNVEV (reference sequence). CDR3 residues: CASSLTSAPSGKLFF. CDR3 DNA: TGTGCCAGTTCCTTAACTAGCGCCCCGTCGGGAAAACTGTTTTTT.

The V call is TRBV9, the J call TRBJ2-7; no clear D gene. Trimming left V 3 bases short and J 0 bases short, with 16 bases between. The CDR3 length is 16 residues. Germline CDR1 and CDR2: SGDLS and YYNGEE. CDR3 region: CASSGSLTSSSYEQYF. The CDR3 DNA sequence: TGTGCCAGCAGCGGCAGCTTGACATCCAGCTCCTACGAGCAGTACTTC.